Listed below are T cell receptor beta chains from one sample, sequenced in a study of early T cells in non-severe SARS-CoV-2 infection. TCRdb analysed the 5' RACE reads with MiXCR anew, one entry per CDR3 protein. The sample yields 40,000 to 55,000 distinct CDR3 sequences, roughly 4% seen once. Sequencing used whole blood. The source is an adult who was a healthcare worker with PCR-confirmed SARS-CoV-2 infection or an uninfected control (not recorded which). The CDR3 runs from the conserved cysteine through the conserved F or W. The order of the fields is V gene, J gene, CDR3 protein.

v_call: TRBV7-6; j_call: TRBJ1-5; cdr3_aa: CASSPEGQGINQPQHF
v_call: TRBV30; j_call: TRBJ2-1; cdr3_aa: CAWELRNEQFF
v_call: TRBV29-1; j_call: TRBJ2-1; cdr3_aa: CSVSQGENEQFF
v_call: TRBV21-1; j_call: TRBJ2-7; cdr3_aa: CASSNQGQTYEQYF
v_call: TRBV10-3; j_call: TRBJ1-2; cdr3_aa: CAISEGQGDYGYTF
v_call: TRBV5-1; j_call: TRBJ1-6; cdr3_aa: CASTTGTYNSPLHF
v_call: TRBV24-1; j_call: TRBJ2-3; cdr3_aa: CATSDQREWSDTQYF
v_call: TRBV18; j_call: TRBJ2-1; cdr3_aa: CASSPPGLAGLVNEQFF
v_call: TRBV28; j_call: TRBJ1-6; cdr3_aa: CASSPYRDSRTDNSPLHF
v_call: TRBV7-2; j_call: TRBJ2-5; cdr3_aa: CASSSTGTRGETQYF
v_call: TRBV3-1; j_call: TRBJ2-1; cdr3_aa: CASSLVRGAEQFF
v_call: TRBV2; j_call: TRBJ2-5; cdr3_aa: CASRATEQETQYF
v_call: TRBV29-1; j_call: TRBJ2-7; cdr3_aa: CSVSSAYEQYF
v_call: TRBV5-5; j_call: TRBJ2-7; cdr3_aa: CASSRGTSAEQYF
v_call: TRBV2; j_call: TRBJ2-2; cdr3_aa: CASSEGLAGAGELFF
v_call: TRBV7-3; j_call: TRBJ2-7; cdr3_aa: CASSLGTGTLEQYF
v_call: TRBV7-9; j_call: TRBJ2-3; cdr3_aa: CASSPPLTSSMDTQYF
v_call: TRBV11-1; j_call: TRBJ2-2; cdr3_aa: CASGGAYTGELFF
v_call: TRBV7-9; j_call: TRBJ2-6; cdr3_aa: CASSSLWGGRPGANVLTF
v_call: TRBV7-6; j_call: TRBJ2-2; cdr3_aa: CASSLTRKQGDRGGELFF
v_call: TRBV7-2; j_call: TRBJ2-3; cdr3_aa: CASSLTRTGTDTQYF
v_call: TRBV5-1; j_call: TRBJ2-3; cdr3_aa: CASSLGTPSSTDTQYF
v_call: TRBV5-5; j_call: TRBJ2-7; cdr3_aa: CASSRGRSSYEQYF
v_call: TRBV27; j_call: TRBJ2-3; cdr3_aa: CASSSPRTSADTQYF
v_call: TRBV7-9; j_call: TRBJ2-3; cdr3_aa: CASSPTPSGRGDTQYF
v_call: TRBV5-6; j_call: TRBJ1-5; cdr3_aa: CASSRTQGNNQPQHF
v_call: TRBV7-6; j_call: TRBJ2-4; cdr3_aa: CASSFPLAKNIQYF
v_call: TRBV5-1; j_call: TRBJ1-1; cdr3_aa: CASSLGDSEAFF
v_call: TRBV6-6; j_call: TRBJ2-7; cdr3_aa: CASSYKGQYEQYF
v_call: TRBV11-3; j_call: TRBJ2-1; cdr3_aa: CASSSGTGALFEQFF
v_call: TRBV18; j_call: TRBJ2-7; cdr3_aa: CASSPSGVYEQYF
v_call: TRBV18; j_call: TRBJ2-7; cdr3_aa: CASSPGQGGDEQYF
v_call: TRBV4-1; j_call: TRBJ2-7; cdr3_aa: CASSQDYGGISYEQYF
v_call: TRBV10-3; j_call: TRBJ1-3; cdr3_aa: CATSAGNTIYF
v_call: TRBV7-9; j_call: TRBJ2-3; cdr3_aa: CASTERDTQYF
v_call: TRBV13; j_call: TRBJ1-2; cdr3_aa: CASSPRTAYGYTF
v_call: TRBV29-1; j_call: TRBJ2-3; cdr3_aa: CSASGQGYTDTQYF
v_call: TRBV19; j_call: TRBJ1-4; cdr3_aa: CASSIREKLFF
v_call: TRBV12-3/TRBV12-4; j_call: TRBJ2-5; cdr3_aa: CASSLAATQYF
v_call: TRBV19; j_call: TRBJ2-7; cdr3_aa: CASSSPGSYEQYF
v_call: TRBV12-3/TRBV12-4; j_call: TRBJ2-5; cdr3_aa: CASSPQGYQETQYF
v_call: TRBV13; j_call: TRBJ2-7; cdr3_aa: CASSLIAGALSGEQYF
v_call: TRBV10-2; j_call: TRBJ2-3; cdr3_aa: CASSLRIAPDTQYF
v_call: TRBV20-1; j_call: TRBJ2-7; cdr3_aa: CSARPGTGGPHEQYF
v_call: TRBV20-1; j_call: TRBJ2-7; cdr3_aa: CSARDGAGGRSSEQYF
v_call: TRBV19; j_call: TRBJ2-1; cdr3_aa: CASSRLAGGNEQFF
v_call: TRBV27; j_call: TRBJ1-6; cdr3_aa: CASSYQVNTASPLHF
v_call: TRBV18; j_call: TRBJ2-7; cdr3_aa: CASSPSGSGEQYF
v_call: TRBV7-9; j_call: TRBJ2-3; cdr3_aa: CASSRGSPTDTQYF